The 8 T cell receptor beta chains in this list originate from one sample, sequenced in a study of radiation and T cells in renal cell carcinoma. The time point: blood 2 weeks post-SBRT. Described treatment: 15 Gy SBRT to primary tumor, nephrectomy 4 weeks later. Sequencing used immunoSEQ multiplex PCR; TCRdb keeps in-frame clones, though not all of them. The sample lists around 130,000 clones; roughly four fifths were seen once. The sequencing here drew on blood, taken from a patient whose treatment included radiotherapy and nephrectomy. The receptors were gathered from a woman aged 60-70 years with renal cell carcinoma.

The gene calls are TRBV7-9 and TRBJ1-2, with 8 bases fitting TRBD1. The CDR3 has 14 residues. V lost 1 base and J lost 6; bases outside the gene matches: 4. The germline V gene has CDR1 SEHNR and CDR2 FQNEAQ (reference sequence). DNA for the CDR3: TGTGCCAGCAGCTTAGATCAGGGGGCTAATGGCTACACCTTC. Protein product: CASSLDQGANGYTF. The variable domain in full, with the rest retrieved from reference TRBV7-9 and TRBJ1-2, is DTGVSQNPRHKITKRGQNVTFRCDPISEHNRLYWYRQTLGQGPEFLTYFQNEAQLEKSRLLSDRFSAERPKGSFSTLEIQRTEQGDSAMYLCASSLDQGANGYTFGSGTRLTVV.

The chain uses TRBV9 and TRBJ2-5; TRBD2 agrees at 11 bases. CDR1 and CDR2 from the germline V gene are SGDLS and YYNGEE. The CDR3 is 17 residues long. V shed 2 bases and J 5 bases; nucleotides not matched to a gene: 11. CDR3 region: CASSVEGRVAGGETQYF. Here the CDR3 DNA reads TGTGCCAGCAGCGTCGAGGGACGGGTAGCGGGAGGGGAGACCCAGTACTTC.

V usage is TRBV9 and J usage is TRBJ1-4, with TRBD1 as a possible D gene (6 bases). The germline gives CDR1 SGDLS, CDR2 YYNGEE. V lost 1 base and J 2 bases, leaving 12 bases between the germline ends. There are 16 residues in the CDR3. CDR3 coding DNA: TGTGCCAGCAGCGTAACCGGGGGCTCGACTAATGAAAAACTGTTTTTT. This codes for CASSVTGGSTNEKLFF.

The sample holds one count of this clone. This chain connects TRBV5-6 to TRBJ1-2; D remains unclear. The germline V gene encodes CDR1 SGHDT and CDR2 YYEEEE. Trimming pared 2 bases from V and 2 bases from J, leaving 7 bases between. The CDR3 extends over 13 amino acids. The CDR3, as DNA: TGTGCCAGCAGCTTAATGGGGAACTATGGCTACACCTTC. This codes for CASSLMGNYGYTF.

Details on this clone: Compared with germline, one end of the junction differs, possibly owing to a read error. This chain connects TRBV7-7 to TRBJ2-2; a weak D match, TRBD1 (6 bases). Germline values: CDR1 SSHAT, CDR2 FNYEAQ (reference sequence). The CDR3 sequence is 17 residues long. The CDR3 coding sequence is TGTGCTAGCAGCAAGACCCGGGACACCTCGAACACCGGGGAGCTGTTTTTT. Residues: CASSKTRDTSNTGELFF.

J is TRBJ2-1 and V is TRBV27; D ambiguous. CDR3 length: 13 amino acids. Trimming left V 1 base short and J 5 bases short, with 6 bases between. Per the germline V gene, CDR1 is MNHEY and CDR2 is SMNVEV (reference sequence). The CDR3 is CASSLYADNEQFF. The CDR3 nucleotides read TGTGCCAGCAGTTTATACGCCGACAATGAGCAGTTCTTC.

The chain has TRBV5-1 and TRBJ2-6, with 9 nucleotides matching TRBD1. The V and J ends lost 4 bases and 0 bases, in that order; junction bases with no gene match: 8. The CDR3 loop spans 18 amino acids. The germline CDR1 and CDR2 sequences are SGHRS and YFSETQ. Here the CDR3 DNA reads TGCGCCAGCAGCCTATCGGGACAGGGAAACTCTGGGGCCAACGTCCTGACTTTC. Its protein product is CASSLSGQGNSGANVLTF.

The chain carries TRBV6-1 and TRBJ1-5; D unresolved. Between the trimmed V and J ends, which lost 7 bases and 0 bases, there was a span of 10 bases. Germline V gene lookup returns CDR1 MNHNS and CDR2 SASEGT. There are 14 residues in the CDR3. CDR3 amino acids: CASIPIFSNQPQHF. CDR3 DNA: TGTGCCAGCATACCGATTTTTAGCAATCAGCCCCAGCATTTT.